The rows below give T cell receptor beta chains drawn from one sample of a study of T-cell reconstitution after alpha-beta-depleted transplantation in children. TCRdb called the PCR reads again in MiXCR, with one record for every CDR3 protein. The sample has 300,000 to 400,000 distinct CDR3 sequences, around 15% seen once; the top ten hold about 41%. Specimen: PBMCs, mostly from graft donor cells, collected 360 days after TCRalphabeta/CD19-depleted stem cell transplant. The receptor source for this set is a male patient aged 2 to 10 who had a stem cell transplant for acute lymphoblastic leukemia, so the T cells may come from the graft donor. Both conserved end residues are part of each CDR3. Rows give clone size only sometimes, using once, few, many, or a class for an expanded clone.

clone_size v_call cdr3_aa
many TRBV5-8 CASSEVGLGNQPQHF
. TRBV7-8 CASSLGGLGFTDTQYF
few TRBV10-2 CASSDGFEQYF
many TRBV12-3/TRBV12-4 CASTPGSTYEQYF
. TRBV15 CATSRDGNQPQHF
few TRBV6-2/TRBV6-3 CASSFRRGYEQYF
. TRBV2 CASSGDGRNQPQHF
. TRBV6-2/TRBV6-3 CASVGLAVIGEQYF
. TRBV4-3 CASSQGWGGGSYEQYF
. TRBV5-1 CASSWGQGDSYEQYF
many TRBV7-9 CASSWGTGGDVEAFF
few TRBV5-6 CASNPWGQGGETQYF
. TRBV10-3 CAISEPPLGTDEQFF
. TRBV2 CASSRKGLVSAASTDTQYF
. TRBV5-4 CASSLVGLGYNEQFF
many TRBV13 CASSPYVGNTGELFF
few TRBV5-1 CASRGLADIQYF
many TRBV28 CASSLGWASGSDTQYF
. TRBV10-3 CAITRGSESPLHF
few TRBV4-3 CASSQVGGRESTQYF
many TRBV4-1 CASSQGLPKPYEQYF
few TRBV12-3/TRBV12-4 CASSIQTGSYEQYF
few TRBV4-3 CASSQDPGSNTNTEAFF
. TRBV5-6 CASSALGVGSTGELFF
. TRBV21-1 CASRGQGYTEAFF
. TRBV20-1 CSASPPDRANTGELFF
. TRBV27 CASSEQGSVGLYEQYF
many TRBV7-8 CASSLARRVETQYF
few TRBV6-1 CASSQHTTGTQPQHF
many TRBV12-3/TRBV12-4 CASRTMEASWELFF
few TRBV29-1 CSGLRTGGNEQFF
few TRBV7-9 CASSLGGLGGTGELFF
. TRBV7-6 CASSLEAGGDNQPQHF
few TRBV4-2 CASSQDQGPEGETQYF
few TRBV28 CASSPGYAGELFF
. TRBV5-1 CASSPLTGRPGANVLTF
many TRBV2 CATQGLVGPETQYF
many TRBV28 CASSLAAESTDTQYF
once TRBV3-1 CASSQVVRMNTEAFF
few TRBV20-1 CSARGVAPGRRTDTQYF
few TRBV12-3/TRBV12-4 CASRITGGPAGNTIYF
few TRBV7-6 CASSLEVDSRNTIYF
few TRBV6-1 CASSEQGAGNTIYF
many TRBV3-1 CASSQERTFSGANVLTF
many TRBV7-3 CASSPSGSYEQYF
. TRBV23-1 CASQLGGRDLALSGANVLTF
. TRBV28 CASSQGSKNIQYF
. TRBV20-1 CSARHPPTGWPSTDTQYF
. TRBV10-3 CAISEGAGGVQPQHF
few TRBV12-3/TRBV12-4 CASSEGTMNTEAFF
. TRBV12-3/TRBV12-4 CASSPGQGAGTSGRWETQYF
few TRBV6-6 CASSHSTPLHF
. TRBV5-1 CASSLGLAATFNEQFF
. TRBV5-1 CASSLDPDETQYF
many TRBV12-3/TRBV12-4 CASGGTNTQYF
. TRBV7-9 CASSLVGGVGTEAFF
. TRBV4-3 CASSQDMGRGTEAFF